The TCR beta chain described here comes from a study of beta chain features in type 1 diabetes. Study-wide findings and caveats: In type 1 diabetes patients, VDJ junctions had fewer insertions; deletions at these junctions were more frequent.

Isolated RNA was reverse transcribed in full, so expressed TCRB transcripts were sequenced. Method: immunoSEQ multiplex PCR; TCRdb's copy keeps in-frame clones and lacks some. The data hold fewer than 350,000 clones, with about 18% observed a single time. The ends were cut back, 3 bases at V and 4 bases at J, with 16 bases in the middle. The CDR3 consists of 16 residues. Roughly 100 mL of blood, on average, came from one heparinised draw per donor. Sorted CD4+ subsets: naive, central memory, regulatory, stem cell-like memory (CD45RO/CCR7/CD25/CD127/CD95/CD27 panel). This clone has just a few counts. Its specificity is unknown.

The TCR sequence derives from a woman between 18 and 30 years old in good health. Sequencing input: naive CD4+ T cells from blood. The chain recombines TRBV23-1 with TRBJ1-5; D is possibly TRBD1 (5 bases). TRBV23-1 carries the ORF label, with uncertain function. CDR3 amino acids: CASSHLETAENQPQHF. The CDR3 bases are TGCGCCAGCAGTCACCTGGAGACAGCCGAGAATCAGCCCCAGCATTTT.